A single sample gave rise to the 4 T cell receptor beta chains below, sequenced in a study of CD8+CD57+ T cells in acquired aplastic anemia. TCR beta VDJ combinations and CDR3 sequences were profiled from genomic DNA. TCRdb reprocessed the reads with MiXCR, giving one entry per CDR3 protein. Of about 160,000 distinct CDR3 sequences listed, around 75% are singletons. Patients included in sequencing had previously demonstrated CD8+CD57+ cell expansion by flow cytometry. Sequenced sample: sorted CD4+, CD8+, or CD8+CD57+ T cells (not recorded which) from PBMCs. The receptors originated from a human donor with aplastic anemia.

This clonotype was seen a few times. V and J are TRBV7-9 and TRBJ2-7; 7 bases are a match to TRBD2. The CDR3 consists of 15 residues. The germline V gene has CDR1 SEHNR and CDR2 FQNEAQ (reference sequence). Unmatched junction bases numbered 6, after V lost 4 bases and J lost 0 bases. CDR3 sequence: CASSSSAGTSYEQYF. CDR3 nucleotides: TGTGCCAGCAGCTCCTCAGCGGGAACCTCCTACGAGCAGTACTTC.

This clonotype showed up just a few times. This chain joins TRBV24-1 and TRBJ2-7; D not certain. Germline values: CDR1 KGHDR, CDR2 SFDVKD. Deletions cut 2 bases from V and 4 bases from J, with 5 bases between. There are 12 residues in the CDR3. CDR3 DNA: TGTGCCACCAGTGATTATAATTACGAGCAGTACTTC. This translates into CATSDYNYEQYF.

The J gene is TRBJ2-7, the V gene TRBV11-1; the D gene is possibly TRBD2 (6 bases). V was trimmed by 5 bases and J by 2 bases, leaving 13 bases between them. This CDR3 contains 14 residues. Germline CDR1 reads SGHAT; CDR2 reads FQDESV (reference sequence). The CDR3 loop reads CASSPVGGPYEQYF. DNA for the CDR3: TGTGCCAGCAGCCCGGTGGGGGGTCCCTACGAGCAGTACTTC.

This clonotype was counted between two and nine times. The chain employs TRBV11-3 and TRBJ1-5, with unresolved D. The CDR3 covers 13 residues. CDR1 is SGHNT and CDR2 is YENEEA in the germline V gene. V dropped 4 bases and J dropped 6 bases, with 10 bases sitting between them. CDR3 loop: CASSSHPGQPQHF. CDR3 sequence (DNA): TGTGCCAGCAGCTCGCACCCCGGTCAGCCCCAGCATTTT.